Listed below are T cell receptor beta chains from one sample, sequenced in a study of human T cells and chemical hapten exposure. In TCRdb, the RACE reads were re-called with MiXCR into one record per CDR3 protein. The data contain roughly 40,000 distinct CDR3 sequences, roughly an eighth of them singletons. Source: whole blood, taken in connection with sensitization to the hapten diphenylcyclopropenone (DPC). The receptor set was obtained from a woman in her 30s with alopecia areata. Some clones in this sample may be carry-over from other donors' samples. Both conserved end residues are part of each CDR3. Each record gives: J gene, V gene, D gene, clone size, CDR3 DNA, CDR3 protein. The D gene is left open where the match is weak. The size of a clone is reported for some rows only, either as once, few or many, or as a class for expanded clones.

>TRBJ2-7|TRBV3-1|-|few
TGTGCCAGCAGCCAAGATACCCTAGCTCTCTTCGAGCAGTACTTC
CASSQDTLALFEQYF
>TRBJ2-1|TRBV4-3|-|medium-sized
TGCGCCAGCAGCCAAAGTGTACTAGTTGGTGGGAATGAGCAGTTCTTC
CASSQSVLVGGNEQFF
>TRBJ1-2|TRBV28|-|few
TGTGCCACCTCGACAGGCCTATATGGCTACACCTTC
CATSTGLYGYTF
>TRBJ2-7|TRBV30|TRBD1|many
TGTGCCTGGAGCTTAGGGGGCAATTACGAGCAGTACTTC
CAWSLGGNYEQYF
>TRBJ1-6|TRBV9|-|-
TGTGCCAGCAGCGTCTCACAGTATAATTCACCCCTCCACTTT
CASSVSQYNSPLHF
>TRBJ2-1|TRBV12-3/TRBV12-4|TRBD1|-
TGTGCCAGCGGTGACAGGGCCTCCTACAATGAGCAGTTCTTC
CASGDRASYNEQFF
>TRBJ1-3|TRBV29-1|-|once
TGCAGCGCCTTTAGGGGAAACACCATATATTTT
CSAFRGNTIYF
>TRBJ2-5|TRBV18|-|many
TGTGCCAGCTCGCGCAGTAGGGCCAACCAAGAGACCCAGTACTTC
CASSRSRANQETQYF
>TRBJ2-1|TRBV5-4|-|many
TGTGCCAGCAGGTTGACGGCGGTCTCCTACAATGAGCAGTTCTTC
CASRLTAVSYNEQFF
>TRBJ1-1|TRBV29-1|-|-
TGCAGCGCCGCGGTCAACACTGAAGCTTTCTTT
CSAAVNTEAFF
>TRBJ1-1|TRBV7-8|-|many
TGTGCCAGCAGCTTAGGGTCGAGAGTCATTGAAGCTTTCTTT
CASSLGSRVIEAFF
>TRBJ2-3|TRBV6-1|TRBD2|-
TGTGCCAGCAGCGAACACTTAGCGGGACCTAGCACAGATACGCAGTATTTT
CASSEHLAGPSTDTQYF
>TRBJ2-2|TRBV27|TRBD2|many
TGTGCCAGCAGTTCCGGACTAGTCACCGGGGAGCTGTTTTTT
CASSSGLVTGELFF
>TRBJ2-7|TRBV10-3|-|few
TGTGCCATCACCACATTACAGGGAGGGGAGCAGTACTTC
CAITTLQGGEQYF
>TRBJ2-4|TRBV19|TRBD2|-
TGTGCCAGTAGTACCCTAGCGGGAGGGCCTGGAGCCAAAAACATTCAGTACTTC
CASSTLAGGPGAKNIQYF
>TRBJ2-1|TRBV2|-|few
TGTGCCAGCAGTGGGCGGCAGGAGGGCAATGAGCAGTTCTTC
CASSGRQEGNEQFF
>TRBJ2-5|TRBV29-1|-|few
TGCAGCTCCTTACAGGGAAGGGAGACCCAGTACTTC
CSSLQGRETQYF
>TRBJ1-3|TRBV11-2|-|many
TGTGCCAGCAGCTTAGACGGAGTAGGAGGAAACACCATATATTTT
CASSLDGVGGNTIYF
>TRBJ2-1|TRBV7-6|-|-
TGTGCCAGCAGCGCTGGGACAACGGACTGGGATGAGCAGTTCTTC
CASSAGTTDWDEQFF
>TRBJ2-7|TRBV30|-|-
TGTGCCTGGGAAGGGGCGCGCGGGGACGAGCAGTACTTC
CAWEGARGDEQYF
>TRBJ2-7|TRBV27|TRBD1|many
TGTGCCAGCAGTCTGGACAGGTCCTACGAGCAGTACTTC
CASSLDRSYEQYF
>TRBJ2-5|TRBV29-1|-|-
TGCAGCGTGGCGGGAGAGACCCAGTACTTC
CSVAGETQYF
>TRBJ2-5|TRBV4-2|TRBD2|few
TGTGCCAGCAGCCAATCCGGGACTAAGGTGGAGACCCAGTACTTC
CASSQSGTKVETQYF
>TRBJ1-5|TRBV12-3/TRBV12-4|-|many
TGTGCCAGCAGCCCCTCAGGCAGGGAGGATCAGCCCCAGCATTTT
CASSPSGREDQPQHF
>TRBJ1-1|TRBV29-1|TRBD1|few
TGCAGCGTCGACACGACGACAGGGATCACTGAAGCTTTCTTT
CSVDTTTGITEAFF
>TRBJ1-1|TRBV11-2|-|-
TGTGCCAGCAGCTTAGAGCCAGGTGGAACCGCTGAAGCTTTCTTT
CASSLEPGGTAEAFF
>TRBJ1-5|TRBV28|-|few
TGTGCCAGCCGTTCAAGCAATCAGCCCCAGCATTTT
CASRSSNQPQHF
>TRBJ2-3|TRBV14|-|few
TGTGCCAGCAGCCAAGATCCGGGGGATACGCAGTATTTT
CASSQDPGDTQYF
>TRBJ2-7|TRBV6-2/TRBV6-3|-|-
TGTGCCAGCAGTTACTCGCGGGGCAGCTACGAGCAGTACTTC
CASSYSRGSYEQYF
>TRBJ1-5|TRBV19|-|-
TGTGCCAGTAGTCGACAGCCCTCTCCAAATCAGCCCCAGCATTTT
CASSRQPSPNQPQHF
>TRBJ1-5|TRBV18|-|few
TGTGCCAGCTCACCAACGGCAGGGGAGGATCAGCCCCAGCATTTT
CASSPTAGEDQPQHF
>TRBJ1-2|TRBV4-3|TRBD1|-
TGCGCCAGCAGCCAAGATACTGGGACAGGGGCCCAATATGGCTACACCTTC
CASSQDTGTGAQYGYTF
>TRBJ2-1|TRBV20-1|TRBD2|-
TGCAGTGCGAGCAAAGGGACTAGAGGTCTTAATGAGCAGTTCTTC
CSASKGTRGLNEQFF
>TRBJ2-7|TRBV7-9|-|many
TGTGCCAGCCTTGGGGCTTCCTACGAGCAGTACTTC
CASLGASYEQYF
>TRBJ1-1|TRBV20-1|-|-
TGCAGTGCTGGAAAAGGCCTCGGGGACACTGAAGCTTTCTTT
CSAGKGLGDTEAFF
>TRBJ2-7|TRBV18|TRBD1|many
TGTGCCAGCTCATCGGGACAGGGGATCAACGAGCAGTACTTC
CASSSGQGINEQYF
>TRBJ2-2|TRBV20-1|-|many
TGTAGTGCTAGAAAAAGCGTAGGGGCAAACACCGGGGAGCTGTTTTTT
CSARKSVGANTGELFF
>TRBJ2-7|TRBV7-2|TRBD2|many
TGTGCCAGCAGACCTGGACTAGCGATAAACGAGCAGTACTTC
CASRPGLAINEQYF
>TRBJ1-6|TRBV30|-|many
TGTGCCTGGAGTATCGGCAGCGGGAATTCACCCCTCCACTTT
CAWSIGSGNSPLHF
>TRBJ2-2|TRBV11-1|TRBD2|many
TGTGCCAGCAGCTTACAGACTAGCGGAAACACCGGGGAGCTGTTTTTT
CASSLQTSGNTGELFF
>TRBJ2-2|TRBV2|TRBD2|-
TGTGCCAGCAGTGTCGCGGCTAGCGGTACCGGGGAGCTGTTTTTT
CASSVAASGTGELFF
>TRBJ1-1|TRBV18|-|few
TGTGCCAGCTCACGGGACAAGATAAACACTGAAGCTTTCTTT
CASSRDKINTEAFF
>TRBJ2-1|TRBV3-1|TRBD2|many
TGTGCCAGCAGCCAGAACTGGCTAGCGGGAGGTGAGCAGTTCTTC
CASSQNWLAGGEQFF
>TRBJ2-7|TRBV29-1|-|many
TGCAGCGTTGCAGCGGCGACCTCCTACGAGCAGTACTTC
CSVAAATSYEQYF
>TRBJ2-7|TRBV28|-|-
TGTGCCAGCAGTCTGCAGGGTGCCGAGCAGTACTTC
CASSLQGAEQYF
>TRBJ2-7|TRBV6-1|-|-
TGTGCCAGCAGTGACCGCGACCGGACCTACGAGCAGTACTTC
CASSDRDRTYEQYF
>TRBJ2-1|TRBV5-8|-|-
TGTGCCAGCAGCTTGGCAATAAATGAGCAGTTCTTC
CASSLAINEQFF
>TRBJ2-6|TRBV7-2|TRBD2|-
TGTGCCAGCAGCTCGCAGGGAGGGGCTGGGGCCAACGTCCTGACTTTC
CASSSQGGAGANVLTF
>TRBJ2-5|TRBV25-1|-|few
TGTGCCAGCAGTAGGGGGGCAGAGACCCAGTACTTC
CASSRGAETQYF
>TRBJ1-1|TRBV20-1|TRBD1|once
TGCAGTACTAGGTTGCAGGGGGAAACGGCTTTCTTT
CSTRLQGETAFF
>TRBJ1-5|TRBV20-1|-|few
TGCAGTGCCCGCCGAGGGGGTCAGCCCCAGCATTTT
CSARRGGQPQHF
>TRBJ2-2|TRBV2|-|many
TGTGCCAACTACCGGCAACCAATTTCGAACACCGGGGAGCTGTTTTTT
CANYRQPISNTGELFF
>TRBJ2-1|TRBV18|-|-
TGTGCCAGCTCACCAACGCAGGACCTCTACAATGAGCAGTTCTTC
CASSPTQDLYNEQFF
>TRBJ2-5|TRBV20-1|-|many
TGCAGTGCTAGAGATTTTAACGGCCCTACCCAGTACTTC
CSARDFNGPTQYF
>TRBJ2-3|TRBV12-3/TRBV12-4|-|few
TGTGCCAGCAGTTCGGGAAAGGAAGATACGCAGTATTTT
CASSSGKEDTQYF
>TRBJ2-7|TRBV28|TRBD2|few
TGTGCCAGCAGCGGACTAGTAATTGGCTACGAGCAGTACTTC
CASSGLVIGYEQYF
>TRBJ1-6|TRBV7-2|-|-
TGTGCCAGCAGCCCCTCCTATTCACCCCTCCACTTT
CASSPSYSPLHF
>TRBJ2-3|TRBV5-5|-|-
TGTGCCAGCAGCTTAGGGAGAGGGCTGTGGGCAGATACGCAGTATTTT
CASSLGRGLWADTQYF
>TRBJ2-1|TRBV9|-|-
TGTGCCAGCAGCGTAGAGGTGGGCCAAAATGAGCAGTTCTTC
CASSVEVGQNEQFF
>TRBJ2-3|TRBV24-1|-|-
TGTGCCACCAGTATTAGAGATACGCAGTATTTT
CATSIRDTQYF